This is a list of T cell receptor beta chains from one sample in a study of OX40 agonist ivuxolimab in advanced cancers. Assay: immunoSEQ multiplex PCR; the TCRdb copy retains only in-frame clones and omits some. The table includes around 64,000 clones, around 85% detected once. Sequenced here: CD4+ or CD8+ T cells sorted from blood, sampled in a trial of the OX40 agonist ivuxolimab. These receptors were obtained from an adult with an advanced solid tumor such as melanoma, head and neck, liver or kidney cancer. The CDR3 runs from the conserved cysteine through the conserved F or W. Each record gives: V gene, clone size, J gene, CDR3 protein. The size entry is marked missing in some rows and otherwise reads once, few, many or a size class.

v_call: TRBV19; clone_size: NA; j_call: TRBJ1-1; cdr3_aa: CASSIEANQAFF
v_call: TRBV7-9; clone_size: NA; j_call: TRBJ1-1; cdr3_aa: CASSPRSMNTEAFF
v_call: TRBV5-1; clone_size: NA; j_call: TRBJ1-1; cdr3_aa: CASRNGNGPMNTEAFF
v_call: TRBV29-1; clone_size: NA; j_call: TRBJ2-7; cdr3_aa: CSVDAGTGAYEQYF
v_call: TRBV6-5; clone_size: NA; j_call: TRBJ2-5; cdr3_aa: CASRTEQGTETQYF
v_call: TRBV7-2; clone_size: NA; j_call: TRBJ2-1; cdr3_aa: CASSLRVAGTDEQFF
v_call: TRBV18; clone_size: once; j_call: TRBJ1-5; cdr3_aa: CASSPPGGASQPQHF
v_call: TRBV9; clone_size: NA; j_call: TRBJ2-6; cdr3_aa: CASSPRTGGDGANVLTF
v_call: TRBV28; clone_size: NA; j_call: TRBJ2-3; cdr3_aa: CASSLIAENTDTQYF
v_call: TRBV5-4; clone_size: NA; j_call: TRBJ2-7; cdr3_aa: CASSLGLAGGGEQYF
v_call: TRBV11-2; clone_size: NA; j_call: TRBJ2-7; cdr3_aa: CASSPAGRGQRNYEQYF
v_call: TRBV6-1; clone_size: NA; j_call: TRBJ2-1; cdr3_aa: CASSPRSEQFF
v_call: TRBV30; clone_size: NA; j_call: TRBJ2-4; cdr3_aa: CAWNLLGGEGLQYF
v_call: TRBV28; clone_size: NA; j_call: TRBJ1-3; cdr3_aa: CASKAIGNTIYF
v_call: TRBV6-6; clone_size: NA; j_call: TRBJ2-2; cdr3_aa: CASSYSGGTGELFF
v_call: TRBV2; clone_size: once; j_call: TRBJ1-3; cdr3_aa: CASSVGSSGNTIYF
v_call: TRBV19; clone_size: NA; j_call: TRBJ1-1; cdr3_aa: CASSTPNQGAAEAFF
v_call: TRBV10-3; clone_size: once; j_call: TRBJ1-5; cdr3_aa: CAIRGQGDQPQHF
v_call: TRBV6-1; clone_size: once; j_call: TRBJ2-6; cdr3_aa: CASIDGGTSGANVLTF
v_call: TRBV5-1; clone_size: NA; j_call: TRBJ2-7; cdr3_aa: CASSSTSGFTNSYEQYF
v_call: TRBV7-7; clone_size: NA; j_call: TRBJ2-3; cdr3_aa: CASSFRETDTQYF
v_call: TRBV6-4; clone_size: NA; j_call: TRBJ2-5; cdr3_aa: CASSEGAGGAETQYF
v_call: TRBV6-6; clone_size: NA; j_call: TRBJ2-3; cdr3_aa: CASSARDRGDTQYF
v_call: TRBV19; clone_size: NA; j_call: TRBJ2-5; cdr3_aa: CASKMTSGTETQYF
v_call: TRBV10-3; clone_size: NA; j_call: TRBJ2-1; cdr3_aa: CAVGLAGANEQFF
v_call: TRBV28; clone_size: NA; j_call: TRBJ1-2; cdr3_aa: CASRLTGSAGYGYTF
v_call: TRBV28; clone_size: once; j_call: TRBJ2-6; cdr3_aa: CASIRGRAGANVLTF
v_call: TRBV21-1; clone_size: NA; j_call: TRBJ1-5; cdr3_aa: CASSKEGVWEQQPQHF
v_call: TRBV2; clone_size: NA; j_call: TRBJ2-1; cdr3_aa: CASTPSGGTYNEQFF
v_call: TRBV28; clone_size: NA; j_call: TRBJ1-5; cdr3_aa: CASLGYSNQPQHF
v_call: TRBV29-1; clone_size: NA; j_call: TRBJ2-5; cdr3_aa: CSVGNSQETQYF
v_call: TRBV29-1; clone_size: NA; j_call: TRBJ2-2; cdr3_aa: CSVGTGHRNTGELFF
v_call: TRBV19; clone_size: NA; j_call: TRBJ1-2; cdr3_aa: CASQRQVHRWGYTF
v_call: TRBV30; clone_size: NA; j_call: TRBJ2-7; cdr3_aa: CAWSFPGQSYEQYF
v_call: TRBV18; clone_size: NA; j_call: TRBJ2-1; cdr3_aa: CASSPSGAGSYNEQFF
v_call: TRBV5-6; clone_size: few; j_call: TRBJ2-1; cdr3_aa: CASSYQREQFF
v_call: TRBV7-7; clone_size: NA; j_call: TRBJ2-5; cdr3_aa: CASSSGQLETQYF
v_call: TRBV7-8; clone_size: NA; j_call: TRBJ1-1; cdr3_aa: CASSLALGWDIGEAFF